This T cell receptor beta chain was documented in a study of glioma-infiltrating T cells after dendritic cell vaccination. Indicated time point: after dendritic cell vaccination, including at tumor progression/relapse. TCRdb's copy holds only in-frame clones and misses some; the assay was immunoSEQ multiplex PCR. The profile shows more than 75,000 clones, 80% to 85% of them singletons. The sequence came from a human donor with glioblastoma. Sequenced here: blood, sampled after dendritic cell vaccination.

CDR3 nucleotide sequence: TGTGCCAGCAGCTTGGACAGGGAGTCGGGTTCCTACGAGCAGTACTTC. Translated, it gives CASSLDRESGSYEQYF. The chain recombines TRBV5-4 with TRBJ2-7; the D gene is possibly TRBD1 (6 bases). V was pared by 0 bases and J by 1 base, with 14 bases between. From germline, CDR1 is SGHNT and CDR2 YYREEE (reference sequence). The CDR3 spans 16 residues. The full variable domain, completed using reference TRBV5-4 and TRBJ2-7, is ETGVTQSPTHLIKTRGQQVTLRCSSQSGHNTVSWYQQALGQGPQFIFQYYREEENGRGNFPPRFSGLQFPNYSSELNVNALELDDSALYLCASSLDRESGSYEQYFGPGTRLTVT.